The T cell receptor (beta chain) under discussion was sequenced for a study of T cells after yellow fever vaccination. Between the trimmed V and J ends, which lost 2 bases and 2 bases, there was a span of 9 bases. CDR3 length equals 14 residues. The germline V gene encodes CDR1 SGHTA and CDR2 FQGNSA. MiXCR, run by TCRdb on the 5' RACE reads, gives a single entry per CDR3 protein. Counted here are under 600,000 distinct CDR3 sequences, approximately 13% occurring once; the ten biggest clones make up about 14%. Sample: PBMCs, taken on the day of the yellow fever booster vaccination. The chain joins TRBV7-2 to TRBJ1-1, with D perhaps TRBD1 (5 bases). The source of this sequence is a man aged 25 to 40 who received the YFV17D yellow fever vaccine. The CDR3: CASSLWGSNTEAFF. The DNA of the CDR3 is TGTGCCAGCAGCTTATGGGGCTCAAACACTGAAGCTTTCTTT. The complete variable domain, with remaining parts taken from reference TRBV7-2 and TRBJ1-1, reads GAGVSQSPSNKVTEKGKDVELRCDPISGHTALYWYRQSLGQGLEFLIYFQGNSAPDKSGLPSDRFSAERTGGSVSTLTIQRTQQEDSAVYLCASSLWGSNTEAFFGQGTRLTVV.